In its sample, the clone carrying this TCR beta chain was seen a few times. The sample belongs to a study of early T cells in non-severe SARS-CoV-2 infection. From the 5' RACE reads, TCRdb called clonotypes with MiXCR, one entry per CDR3 protein. The table shows some 30,000 distinct CDR3 sequences, with 4.5% occurring only once. The V end was cut by 7 bases, the J end by 3 bases, with 16 bases between. The CDR3 extends over 14 amino acids. What was sequenced was whole blood. The chain uses TRBV12-3 or TRBV12-4 and TRBJ2-7, with D maybe TRBD2 (6 bases). The sequence derives from an adult who was a healthcare worker with PCR-confirmed SARS-CoV-2 infection or an uninfected control (not recorded which). The DNA for the CDR3 is TGTGCCAGCACTAAGGTGGGGGGTAGCTACGAGCAGTACTTC. This sequence encodes CASTKVGGSYEQYF.